This T cell receptor beta chain was identified during a study of response to subunit inactivated influenza vaccine. About this clonotype itself: The antigen remains undetermined.

The CDR3 runs 15 residues. V lost 5 bases and J lost 0, with 12 bases in between. Germline V lookup: CDR1 PRHDT, CDR2 FYEKMQ (reference sequence). Notes on the study in general: The study's authors posited that every seasonal influenza vaccination enlists few new T cells.

TCRdb analysed the RT-PCR reads with MiXCR anew, one entry per CDR3 protein. The table includes over 300,000 distinct CDR3 sequences, roughly a fifth detected once. The rearrangement uses TRBV13 and TRBJ2-3; D not certain. This specimen consisted of PBMCs from blood, obtained around 22 months after vaccination. This clonotype was obtained from a man in his fifties or sixties who received an inactivated influenza vaccine. The CDR3 DNA reads TGTGCCAGCAGCCCACGCGACATTAGCACAGATACGCAGTATTTT. Amino acid sequence: CASSPRDISTDTQYF.